This is a list of T cell receptor beta chains from one sample in a study of T cells in localized non-small cell lung cancer. Method: immunoSEQ multiplex PCR; TCRdb's copy keeps in-frame clones and lacks some. The sample consists of tens of thousands of clones, roughly 86% of them appearing once. The sequencing used peripheral blood, collected before any cancer treatment. The source of these receptors is a female donor at least 60 years old with stage I lung adenocarcinoma. Both conserved end residues are part of each CDR3.

v_call	j_call	cdr3_aa
TRBV19	TRBJ1-3	CASSKVDSGNTIYF
TRBV6-1	TRBJ2-1	CASSEFTGRNEQFF
TRBV11-2	TRBJ2-1	CASSGGLAGGYNEQFF
TRBV5-8	TRBJ2-7	CAIPVQAAYEQYF
TRBV7-8	TRBJ2-2	CASSPNPGQMNTGELFF
TRBV28	TRBJ1-2	CASSDRGWYGYTF
TRBV11-2	TRBJ2-7	CASSLDQGVTYEQYF
TRBV19	TRBJ1-2	CASSSPERAFYGYTF
TRBV19	TRBJ1-2	CASSIGGTGGRGYTF
TRBV28	TRBJ1-2	CATLQNGGINYGYTF
TRBV10-1	TRBJ1-1	CASSGRTTEAFF
TRBV7-4	TRBJ2-7	CASSQTGTGYSYEQYF
TRBV4-2	TRBJ2-7	CASSQDSQDYTYEQYF
TRBV9	TRBJ1-3	CASSVAENTIYF
TRBV7-2	TRBJ1-5	CASSLDGGFNQPQHF
TRBV18	TRBJ1-1	CASSPTLMNTEAFF
TRBV18	TRBJ2-7	CASSAVAGGSYEQYF
TRBV2	TRBJ1-2	CASAAGGSNYGYTF
TRBV6-1	TRBJ2-2	CAGNRGHGTGELFF
TRBV7-2	TRBJ1-1	CASRTLDGLNTEAFF
TRBV10-1	TRBJ2-1	CASSLLGTSMNEQFF
TRBV19	TRBJ1-5	CASTSLQGVNQPQHF
TRBV6-5	TRBJ1-2	CASSRDRDSPKMRF
TRBV6-5	TRBJ1-5	CASSYRIQQPQHF
TRBV18	TRBJ1-1	CASSRVNTEAFF
TRBV19	TRBJ2-3	CASMMGGRVGTDTQYF
TRBV5-1	TRBJ1-3	CASSLAGSGNTIYF
TRBV5-5	TRBJ2-1	CASSLIADSEQFF
TRBV9	TRBJ1-5	CASSTEGYRNQPQHF
TRBV6-5	TRBJ1-1	CASSYGLSAGRIAFF
TRBV6-1	TRBJ2-3	CASNSGADTQYF